This is a list of T cell receptor beta chains from one sample in a study of CD8 T cells in Susac syndrome. TCRdb ran MiXCR on the immunoSEQ multiplex PCR reads and lists one entry per CDR3 protein. The table records about 76,000 distinct CDR3 sequences, roughly 92% of them present only once. The sample taken for sequencing was CD8+ T cells from PBMCs. The receptors here all came from a human donor with Susac syndrome. The CDR3 runs from the conserved cysteine through the conserved F or W. The D gene is left open where the match is weak. Clone size, where shown, is once, few, many, or a class for clones that have expanded.

D	J	V	size	DNA	CDR3
NA	TRBJ1-1	TRBV30	few	TGTGCCTGGTCCAGGGGCGATATGAACACTGAAGCTTTCTTT	CAWSRGDMNTEAFF
NA	TRBJ2-6	TRBV28	NA	TGTGCCAGCAGTCCGACGGGGACCGGGGCCAACGTCCTGACTTTC	CASSPTGTGANVLTF
TRBD1	TRBJ2-3	TRBV20-1	NA	TGCAGTGCTCAGGGGGCTAGGACAGATACGCAGTATTTT	CSAQGARTDTQYF
NA	TRBJ2-3	TRBV20-1	NA	TGCAGTAGCAGCACAGATACGCAGTATTTT	CSSSTDTQYF
NA	TRBJ2-1	TRBV5-5	NA	TGTGCCAGCAGCTTGGGGCCGCCTGGGTCCTACAATGAGCAGTTCTTC	CASSLGPPGSYNEQFF
NA	TRBJ2-1	TRBV4-1	NA	TGCGCCAGCAGCCAAGCTGCAATCACTGAGCAGTTCTTC	CASSQAAITEQFF
TRBD2	TRBJ2-2	TRBV7-9	NA	TGTGCCAGCAGCTTAGTGCAGCGGGGTCGCACCGGGGAGCTGTTTTTT	CASSLVQRGRTGELFF
NA	TRBJ1-5	TRBV27	NA	TGTGCCAGCAGTTTATCGAGGGGGGGCAATCAGCCCCAGCATTTT	CASSLSRGGNQPQHF
TRBD1	TRBJ1-1	TRBV7-8	NA	TGTGCCAGCAGCCCAAGGACAGGGGCGAACACTGAAGCTTTCTTT	CASSPRTGANTEAFF
NA	TRBJ1-3	TRBV20-1	NA	TGCAGTGCTAGAGGCCCCGGAAACACCATATATTTT	CSARGPGNTIYF
TRBD1	TRBJ1-3	TRBV6-5	NA	TGTGCCAGCACCTCCCCGACAGGGACTGGAAACACCATATATTTT	CASTSPTGTGNTIYF
TRBD1	TRBJ2-5	TRBV19	NA	TGTGCCAGTAGTCTCTCCCACAGGGGAGAGACCCAGTACTTC	CASSLSHRGETQYF
NA	TRBJ2-4	TRBV4-2	NA	TGTGCCAGCAGCCAAGCGATCGGGGGGCGAAAAAACATTCAGTACTTC	CASSQAIGGRKNIQYF
NA	TRBJ2-1	TRBV7-9	NA	TGTGCCAGCAGCTTAGCCGGGATCGTTGGCTACAATGAGCAGTTCTTC	CASSLAGIVGYNEQFF
NA	TRBJ1-2	TRBV12-2	NA	TGTGCAAGTCGCTTACGGACAGGCCAATATGGCTACACCTTC	CASRLRTGQYGYTF
NA	TRBJ2-3	TRBV28	NA	TGTGCCAGCAGTTTTGGGGCTAGGCCCCTTGTCGGCACAGATACGCAGTATTTT	CASSFGARPLVGTDTQYF
TRBD2	TRBJ2-1	TRBV6-5	NA	TGTGCCAGCAGCCGACTCCTAGCGGGAGCTGAGCAGTTCTTC	CASSRLLAGAEQFF
NA	TRBJ2-1	TRBV2	NA	TGTGCCAGCAGTGAAGTAGTCACGAATGAGCAGTTCTTC	CASSEVVTNEQFF
NA	TRBJ2-1	TRBV7-7	NA	TGTGCTAGCAGCTTAAGACCCCTAACCCCTGGGGTCTCCCATGAGCAGTTCTTC	CASSLRPLTPGVSHEQFF
NA	TRBJ1-5	TRBV20-1	NA	TGCAGTGCCCTCTCCAGGGATTTTCAGCCCCAGCATTTT	CSALSRDFQPQHF
NA	TRBJ2-4	TRBV5-6	NA	TGTGCCAGCAGCTTTGGGGGGACGGCAGCCAAAAACATTCAGTACTTC	CASSFGGTAAKNIQYF
NA	TRBJ1-2	TRBV11-2	NA	TGTGCCAGCAGCTTAGACACTAACTATGGCTACACCTTC	CASSLDTNYGYTF
TRBD2	TRBJ2-1	TRBV20-1	NA	TGCAGTGCTAGAGATGCGTGGGGGAAACGGGGGACTAGCGGATCCTACAATGAGCAGTTCTTC	CSARDAWGKRGTSGSYNEQFF
TRBD2	TRBJ2-1	TRBV19	NA	TGTGCCAGTAGTATTTTTGGCATAGCGGGCGGCTCCTACAATGAGCAGTTCTTC	CASSIFGIAGGSYNEQFF
NA	TRBJ2-5	TRBV30	NA	TGTGCCTGGAGTGTGCGAAGTAAAGAGACCCAGTACTTC	CAWSVRSKETQYF
TRBD1	TRBJ1-5	TRBV4-3	NA	TGCGCCAGCAGCCGTACGACAGGGGGCAATCAGCCCCAGCATTTT	CASSRTTGGNQPQHF
NA	TRBJ1-1	TRBV4-1	NA	TGCGCCAGCAGCCAAGAATCGAGGTTTCGCGAAGCTTTCTTT	CASSQESRFREAFF
TRBD2	TRBJ2-7	TRBV27	NA	TGTGCCAGCAGTACAATAGCGGGGAAAGCCTACGAGCAGTACTTC	CASSTIAGKAYEQYF
NA	TRBJ2-7	TRBV7-9	NA	TGTGCCAGCAGCTTAGACAGGGTTCCCGAGCAGTACTTC	CASSLDRVPEQYF
TRBD1	TRBJ1-1	TRBV20-1	NA	TGCAGTGCTGGAGACAGGGGGGAGTCAAACACTGAAGCTTTCTTT	CSAGDRGESNTEAFF
NA	TRBJ2-2	TRBV20-1	NA	TGCAGTGCTAGAGGCCCCTACGACACCGGGGAGCTGTTTTTT	CSARGPYDTGELFF
TRBD1	TRBJ2-1	TRBV11-2	NA	TGTGCCAGCAGCCCTCACTCCGGGACAGTTTACAATGAGCAGTTCTTC	CASSPHSGTVYNEQFF
TRBD1	TRBJ1-2	TRBV3-1	once	TGTGCCAGCAAGGGGGACAGGACTAACTATGGCTACACCTTC	CASKGDRTNYGYTF
TRBD2	TRBJ2-5	TRBV4-2	NA	TGTGCCAGCAGCCAGGGTCGAGCGGGGGGGTACCAAGAGACCCAGTACTTC	CASSQGRAGGYQETQYF
TRBD2	TRBJ2-3	TRBV5-5	NA	TGTGCCAGCAGCTCTGGACTAGCGGCTAATGGCGCAGATACGCAGTATTTT	CASSSGLAANGADTQYF
NA	TRBJ2-7	TRBV15	few	TGTGCCACCAGCAGAGGGACCGGGACTCCTTCCTACGAGCAGTACTTC	CATSRGTGTPSYEQYF
NA	TRBJ2-7	TRBV5-4	NA	TGTGCCAGCAGCTTGGAAGGGGGGGCCTACGAGCAGTACTTC	CASSLEGGAYEQYF
NA	TRBJ2-1	TRBV5-1	NA	TGCGCCAGCAGCTTATTCTTGGGACAATTTATAGGTGAGCAGTTCTTC	CASSLFLGQFIGEQFF
NA	TRBJ2-1	TRBV14	NA	TGTGCCAGCAGCCAAGGTCGTGGCGGTACCAATGAGCAGTTCTTC	CASSQGRGGTNEQFF
TRBD1	TRBJ2-1	TRBV5-1	NA	TGCGCCAGCAGCTTAGCAGGGGGCGCATTGGGCTCCTACAATGAGCAGTTCTTC	CASSLAGGALGSYNEQFF
NA	TRBJ2-1	TRBV5-1	NA	TGCGCCAGCAGCTTGGGTAGACTCACGGGGGCAGTGGGGAATGAGCAGTTCTTC	CASSLGRLTGAVGNEQFF
NA	TRBJ2-2	TRBV6-5	NA	TGTGCCAGCAGTTACGGATCCGGGGAGCTGTTTTTT	CASSYGSGELFF
TRBD2	TRBJ2-1	TRBV20-1	NA	TGCAGTGCTAGAGCTCGGGCGGGAGGCGCCTACAATGAGCAGTTCTTC	CSARARAGGAYNEQFF
NA	TRBJ2-7	TRBV20-1	NA	TGCAGTGCTAGAGATCATCAGGGGACCTACGAGCAGTACTTC	CSARDHQGTYEQYF
TRBD1	TRBJ1-5	TRBV28	NA	TGTGCCAGCAGTTGGACAGGGGGCAATCAGCCCCAGCATTTT	CASSWTGGNQPQHF
TRBD2	TRBJ2-3	TRBV20-1	NA	TGCAGTGCTAGTAGGGCGGGAGGGCCGGGGGGCACAGATACGCAGTATTTT	CSASRAGGPGGTDTQYF
NA	TRBJ2-1	TRBV11-2	NA	TGTGCCAGCAGCCCCCGAGGCGGAGGGGCGGTGTTCAATGAGCAGTTCTTC	CASSPRGGGAVFNEQFF
TRBD2	TRBJ2-1	TRBV5-6	NA	TGTGCCAGCACTCCCGGGACTACGGGCTACAATGAGCAGTTCTTC	CASTPGTTGYNEQFF
TRBD1	TRBJ1-2	TRBV10-3	NA	TGTGCCATCAGTGAGACGGGGACAGGAGATAACTATGGCTACACCTTC	CAISETGTGDNYGYTF
NA	TRBJ2-2	TRBV5-4	NA	TGTGCCAGCAGCGTGAAAGCTTCGACTTACACCGGGGAGCTGTTTTTT	CASSVKASTYTGELFF
TRBD1	TRBJ2-7	TRBV29-1	NA	TGCAGCGTTACCGGACAGGGCGTACACGAGCAGTACTTC	CSVTGQGVHEQYF
NA	TRBJ2-7	TRBV20-1	once	TGCAGTGCTAGGGGCCAGGTACGGGAGCAGTACTTC	CSARGQVREQYF
NA	TRBJ1-1	TRBV5-4	NA	TGTGCCAGCAGCTCGGAAGGTCTGGGGCCTGAAGCTTTCTTT	CASSSEGLGPEAFF
NA	TRBJ1-3	TRBV9	once	TGTGCCAGCAGCTATAAGAGCTCTGGAAACACCATATATTTT	CASSYKSSGNTIYF